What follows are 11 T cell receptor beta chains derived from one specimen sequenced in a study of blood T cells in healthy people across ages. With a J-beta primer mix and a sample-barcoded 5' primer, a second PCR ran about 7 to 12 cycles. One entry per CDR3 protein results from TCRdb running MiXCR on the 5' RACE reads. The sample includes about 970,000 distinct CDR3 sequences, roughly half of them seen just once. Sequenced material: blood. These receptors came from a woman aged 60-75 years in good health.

The CDR3: CASSSSGEDTQYF. Here the CDR3 DNA reads TGTGCCAGCAGTTCTAGCGGGGAGGATACGCAGTATTTT. This chain joins TRBV28 and TRBJ2-3; TRBD2 matches at 9 bases. Germline CDR1 MDHEN, CDR2 SYDVKM. The CDR3 has 13 residues. Trimming cost V 4 bases and J 6 bases; bases outside gene matches: 2.

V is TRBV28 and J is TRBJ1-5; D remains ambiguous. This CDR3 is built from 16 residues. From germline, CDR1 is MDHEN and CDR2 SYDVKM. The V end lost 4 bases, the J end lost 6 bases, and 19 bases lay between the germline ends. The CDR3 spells CASSSPRLGGSQPQHF. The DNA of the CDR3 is TGTGCCAGCAGTTCCCCTCGCCTAGGCGGGAGTCAGCCCCAGCATTTT.

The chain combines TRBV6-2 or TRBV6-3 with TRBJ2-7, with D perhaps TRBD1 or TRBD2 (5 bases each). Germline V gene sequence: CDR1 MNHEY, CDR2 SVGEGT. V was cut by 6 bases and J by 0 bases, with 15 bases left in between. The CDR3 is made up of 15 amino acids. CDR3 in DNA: TGTGCCAGCAGCTCCGGGACGGAAAGCTCCTACGAGCAGTACTTC. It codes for CASSSGTESSYEQYF.

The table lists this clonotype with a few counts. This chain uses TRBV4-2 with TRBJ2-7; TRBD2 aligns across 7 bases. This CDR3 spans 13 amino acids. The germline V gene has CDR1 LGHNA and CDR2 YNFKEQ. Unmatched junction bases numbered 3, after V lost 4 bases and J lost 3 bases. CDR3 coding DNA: TGTGCCAGCAGCCCGGGGGAGGGCTACGAGCAGTACTTC. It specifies CASSPGEGYEQYF.

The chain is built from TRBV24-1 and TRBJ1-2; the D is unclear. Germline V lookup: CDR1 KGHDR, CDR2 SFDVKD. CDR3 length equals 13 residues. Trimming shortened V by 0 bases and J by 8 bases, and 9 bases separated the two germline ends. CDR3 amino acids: CATSDLRGLGYTF. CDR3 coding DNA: TGTGCCACCAGTGATTTGCGGGGTTTGGGCTACACCTTC.

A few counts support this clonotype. CDR3 sequence: CACKARAEAFF. The DNA for the CDR3 is TGTGCCTGCAAGGCGAGGGCTGAAGCTTTCTTT. The chain uses TRBV12-3 or TRBV12-4 and TRBJ1-1; D is undetermined. V dropped 11 bases and J dropped 6 bases, with 13 bases sitting between them. This CDR3 is 11 amino acids long.

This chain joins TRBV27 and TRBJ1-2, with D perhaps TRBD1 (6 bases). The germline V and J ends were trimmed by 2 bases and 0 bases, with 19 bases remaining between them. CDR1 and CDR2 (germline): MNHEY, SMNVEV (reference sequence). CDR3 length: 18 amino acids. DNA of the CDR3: TGTGCCAGCAGTTTAGGGGGGGCTCCCGTGGCAGCTAACTATGGCTACACCTTC. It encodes CASSLGGAPVAANYGYTF.

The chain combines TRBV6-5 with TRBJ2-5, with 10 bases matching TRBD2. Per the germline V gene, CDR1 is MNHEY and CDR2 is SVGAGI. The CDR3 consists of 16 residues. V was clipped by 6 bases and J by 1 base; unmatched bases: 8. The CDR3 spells CASSPWTSGSQETQYF. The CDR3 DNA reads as TGTGCCAGCAGCCCTTGGACTAGCGGTAGCCAAGAGACCCAGTACTTC.

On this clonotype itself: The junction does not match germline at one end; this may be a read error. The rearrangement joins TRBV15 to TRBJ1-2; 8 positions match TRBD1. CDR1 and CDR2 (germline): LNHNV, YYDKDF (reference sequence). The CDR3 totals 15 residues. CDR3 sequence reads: CATSYRDRTLYGYTF. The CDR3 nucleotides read TGCGCCACCAGTTACCGGGACAGGACACTCTATGGCTACACCTTC.

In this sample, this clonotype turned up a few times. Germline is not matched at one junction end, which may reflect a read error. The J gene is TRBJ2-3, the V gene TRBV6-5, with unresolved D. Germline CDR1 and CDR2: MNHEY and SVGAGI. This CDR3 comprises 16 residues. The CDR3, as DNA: TGTACCAGCAGTTACTCGAGACAAAACCCCACAGATACGCAGTATTTT. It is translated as CTSSYSRQNPTDTQYF.

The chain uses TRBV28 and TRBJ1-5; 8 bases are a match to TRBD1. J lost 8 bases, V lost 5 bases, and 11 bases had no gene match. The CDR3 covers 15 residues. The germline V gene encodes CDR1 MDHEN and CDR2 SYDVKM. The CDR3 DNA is TGTGCCAGCAGTCGCCACACAGGGGGTCAGGAGCCCCAGCATTTT. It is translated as CASSRHTGGQEPQHF. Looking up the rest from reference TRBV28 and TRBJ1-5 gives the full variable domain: DVKVTQSSRYLVKRTGEKVFLECVQDMDHENMFWYRQDPGLGLRLIYFSYDVKMKEKGDIPEGYSVSREKKERFSLILESASTNQTSMYLCASSRHTGGQEPQHFGDGTRLSIL.